This entry lists 26 T cell receptor beta chains sequenced from one sample in a study of T cell responses to AZD1222 COVID-19 vaccine. The method was immunoSEQ multiplex PCR; TCRdb's version includes in-frame clones alone and lacks a portion of them. This table holds 90,000 to 110,000 clones, around 90% found once. The source material was peripheral blood, sampled on day 0 of AZD1222 vaccination. These TCRs come from an adult in good health.

This sequence joins TRBV30 and TRBJ2-1; 8 nucleotides line up with TRBD2. CDR1 and CDR2 from the germline V gene are GTSNPN and SVGIG (reference sequence). V lost 2 bases and J lost 1; bases outside the gene matches: 4. The CDR3 has 15 residues. Here the CDR3 reads CAWSTRGGSYNEQFF. In DNA form, the CDR3 reads TGTGCCTGGAGTACTCGGGGGGGGTCCTACAATGAGCAGTTCTTC.

This clone was recorded a few times. The CDR3 region has the DNA TGCGCCAGCAGCCAAGTGTTTGGGGGCTACAATGAGCAGTTCTTC. Amino acid sequence: CASSQVFGGYNEQFF. The chain employs TRBV4-3 and TRBJ2-1; either TRBD1 or TRBD2 may supply D (5 bases each). The CDR3 sequence is 15 residues long. V was shortened by 1 base and J by 3 bases, with 10 bases between the two germline ends. Germline V lookup: CDR1 LGHNA, CDR2 YSLEER.

The chain recombines TRBV9 with TRBJ1-5, with no clear D. CDR1 SGDLS and CDR2 YYNGEE come from the germline V gene. This CDR3 region has 15 residues. V was clipped by 0 bases and J by 7 bases, with 14 bases between them. This CDR3 is CASSVDGLVGQPQHF. DNA of the CDR3: TGTGCCAGCAGCGTAGACGGATTGGTGGGACAGCCCCAGCATTTT.

This clone is a singleton in its sample. The chain couples TRBV28 to TRBJ2-3, with TRBD2 identical over 10 bases. Trimming removed 6 bases from V and 0 bases from J; junction bases left unmatched: 6. CDR1 and CDR2 (germline): MDHEN, SYDVKM. The CDR3 runs 16 residues. In DNA form, the CDR3 reads TGTGCCAGCAGCCCGAATAGCGGGGGGAGCACAGATACGCAGTATTTT. This gives the protein CASSPNSGGSTDTQYF.

This clone has more than one count but fewer than ten. The genes are TRBV27 and TRBJ1-5; a possible D gene is TRBD1 (6 bases). The germline V gene encodes CDR1 MNHEY and CDR2 SMNVEV (reference sequence). Deletions cut 5 bases from V and 5 bases from J, with 13 bases between. This CDR3 has 14 residues. The CDR3 coding sequence is TGTGCCAGCAGTCGGCGGGACACCTATCAGCCCCAGCATTTT. Translating gives CASSRRDTYQPQHF.

The chain has TRBV11-2 and TRBJ1-1; D unresolved. V dropped 0 bases and J dropped 4 bases, with 9 bases sitting between them. CDR3 length: 14 amino acids. Germline-derived CDR1 and CDR2 are SGHAT and FQNNGV. CDR3 amino acids: CASSLDPQSTEAFF. DNA of the CDR3: TGTGCCAGCAGCTTAGACCCTCAAAGCACTGAAGCTTTCTTT.

The chain uses TRBV18 and TRBJ2-5; 7 nucleotides agree with TRBD2. The CDR3 is made up of 16 amino acids. The J segment lost 5 bases and the V segment lost 4 bases, leaving 13 bases of the junction unmatched. Per the germline V gene, CDR1 is KGHSH and CDR2 is LQKENI. CDR3 DNA: TGTGCCAGCTCACTTCGGTCTAGCGGAGCCCAGGAGACCCAGTACTTC. Translating it yields CASSLRSSGAQETQYF. Filled out from reference TRBV18 and TRBJ2-5, the complete variable domain reads NAGVMQNPRHLVRRRGQEARLRCSPMKGHSHVYWYRQLPEEGLKFMVYLQKENIIDESGMPKERFSAEFPKEGPSILRIQQVVRGDSAAYFCASSLRSSGAQETQYFGPGTRLLVL.

The chain carries TRBV30 and TRBJ1-3; 8 bases line up with TRBD1. CDR1 and CDR2 from the germline V gene are GTSNPN and SVGIG (reference sequence). The CDR3 length is 13 residues. The V segment lost 3 bases and the J segment 6 bases; nucleotides outside the gene matches: 4. CDR3 amino acids: CAWRTQGVNTIYF. Written as DNA, the CDR3 is TGTGCCTGGAGAACACAGGGGGTAAACACCATATATTTT.

In this sample, this clone turned up a few times. The DNA of the CDR3 is TGCAGCGTTGACCCAGGGGGCGCGACTGAAGCTTTCTTT. It translates to CSVDPGGATEAFF. The J gene is TRBJ1-1, the V gene TRBV29-1; 8 nucleotides match TRBD1. The CDR3 spans 13 residues. Germline lookup yields CDR1 SQVTM and CDR2 ANQGSEA. Unmatched junction bases numbered 5, after V lost 3 bases and J lost 5 bases. Variable domain in full (rest from reference TRBV29-1 and TRBJ1-1): SAVISQKPSRDICQRGTSLTIQCQVDSQVTMMFWYRQQPGQSLTLIATANQGSEATYESGFVIDKFPISRPNLTFSTLTVSNMSPEDSSIYLCSVDPGGATEAFFGQGTRLTVV.

The chain carries TRBV24-1 and TRBJ1-3, with no clear D. There are 12 residues in the CDR3. Germline V gene data show CDR1 as KGHDR and CDR2 as SFDVKD. V shed 3 bases and J shed 4 bases, with 3 bases lying between them. The CDR3 loop reads CATSDKGNTIYF. As DNA, the CDR3 is TGTGCCACCAGTGATAAAGGAAACACCATATATTTT.

A remark on this clone: An end of the junction does not agree with germline; a read error may underlie this. The chain employs TRBV7-8 and TRBJ2-7; perhaps TRBD2 as D (6 bases). The length of the CDR3 is 13 residues. The V gene's germline CDR1 is SGHVS and CDR2 FQNEAQ. CDR3 residues: CASSWGRGGPGSF. CDR3 DNA sequence: TGTGCCAGCAGCTGGGGTCGGGGAGGCCCCGGGAGCTTC. The variable domain in full, with the rest retrieved from reference TRBV7-8 and TRBJ2-7, is GAGVSQSPRYKVAKRGQDVALRCDPISGHVSLFWYQQALGQGPEFLTYFQNEAQLDKSGLPSDRFFAERPEGSVSTLKIQRTQQEDSAVYLCASSWGRGGPGSFGPGTRLTVT.

This chain connects TRBV6-5 to TRBJ1-5; tentatively, D is TRBD1 (5 bases). This CDR3 is built from 16 residues. Per the germline V gene, CDR1 is MNHEY and CDR2 is SVGAGI. Trimming took off 2 bases at V and 3 bases at J, with 14 bases between the two ends. The CDR3: CASSYPGAPYNQPQHF. For the CDR3, the DNA is TGTGCCAGCAGTTACCCCGGGGCCCCCTACAATCAGCCCCAGCATTTT.

The chain employs TRBV2 and TRBJ1-3, with TRBD1 matching 10 bases. Germline CDR1 reads SNHLY; CDR2 reads FYNNEI. V was clipped by 6 bases and J by 1 base; unmatched bases: 6. This CDR3 comprises 16 residues. DNA of the CDR3: TGTGCCAGCAGGGGAGACAGGGGGCGTTCTGGAAACACCATATATTTT. This encodes CASRGDRGRSGNTIYF. The full variable domain, rest sourced from reference TRBV2 and TRBJ1-3, is EPEVTQTPSHQVTQMGQEVILRCVPISNHLYFYWYRQILGQKVEFLVSFYNNEISEKSEIFDDQFSVERPDGSNFTLKIRSTKLEDSAMYFCASRGDRGRSGNTIYFGEGSWLTVV.

This sequence joins TRBV5-1 and TRBJ1-6; 7 bases match TRBD1. The CDR3 has 17 residues. The ends lost 0 bases at V and 5 bases at J; junction bases unmatched: 8. Per the germline V gene, CDR1 is SGHRS and CDR2 is YFSETQ. CDR3 sequence (DNA): TGCGCCAGCAGCTTGGCTATGGGAGGGGGCCATAATTCACCCCTCCACTTT. Translation: CASSLAMGGGHNSPLHF.

CDR3 sequence: CAWGQNSPLHF. The CDR3 nucleotides read TGTGCCTGGGGACAGAATTCACCCCTCCACTTT. This sequence joins TRBV30 and TRBJ1-6, with a tentative D call TRBD1 (6 bases). V was pared by 5 bases and J by 7 bases, with 6 bases between. The length of the CDR3 is 11 residues. Germline V lookup: CDR1 GTSNPN, CDR2 SVGIG (reference sequence).

The chain links TRBV7-2 to TRBJ2-5, with a tentative D call TRBD1 (5 bases). V lost 1 base and J lost 5, with 23 bases in between. Germline V gene sequence: CDR1 SGHTA, CDR2 FQGNSA. The CDR3 loop spans 18 amino acids. The CDR3 coding sequence is TGTGCCAGCAGCTTAGGTGGCCGAAAGGGGCCCCTCCGGGAGACCCAGTACTTC. It specifies CASSLGGRKGPLRETQYF.

This rearrangement joins TRBV7-2 to TRBJ2-5, with unresolved D. V lost 2 bases, J lost 4 bases, and 11 bases lay in between. The germline V gene has CDR1 SGHTA and CDR2 FQGNSA. The CDR3 consists of 14 residues. This chain's CDR3 is CASSLRWTGETQYF. The CDR3 nucleotides read TGTGCCAGCAGCTTAAGGTGGACCGGAGAGACCCAGTACTTC.

V usage is TRBV18 and J usage is TRBJ2-7; D not resolved. The germline V gene encodes CDR1 KGHSH and CDR2 LQKENI. V gave up 2 bases and J gave up 7 bases, with 15 bases separating them. The CDR3 spans 14 residues. CDR3 sequence reads: CASSPMAGVNEQYF. CDR3 bases: TGTGCCAGCTCACCAATGGCAGGAGTGAATGAGCAGTACTTC.

This clone was picked up one time. The gene calls are TRBV6-6 and TRBJ2-5; D is unresolved. The CDR3 covers 13 residues. V was clipped by 4 bases and J by 5 bases, with 11 bases between them. Germline CDR1 MNHNY, CDR2 SVGAGI (reference sequence). This CDR3 is CASSLWGRETQYF. CDR3 in DNA: TGTGCCAGCAGTTTGTGGGGTCGGGAGACCCAGTACTTC.

The chain couples TRBV24-1 to TRBJ2-7, with 8 bases that match TRBD1. The trim removed 5 bases at V and 2 bases at J, leaving 7 bases unmatched. Per germline, CDR1 KGHDR and CDR2 SFDVKD. The CDR3 runs to 15 residues. In DNA, the CDR3 is TGTGCCACCAGTGTAGGACAGGGTGGGACCTACGAGCAGTACTTC. Its protein is CATSVGQGGTYEQYF.

This chain links TRBV5-1 with TRBJ1-2; 8 bases align to TRBD1. Germline assignment: CDR1 SGHRS and CDR2 YFSETQ. V gave up 3 bases and J gave up 3 bases; unmatched junction bases: 7. The CDR3 is made up of 15 amino acids. The CDR3 coding sequence is TGCGCCAGCAGCTCCTCGGGACAGGTTCACTATGGCTACACCTTC. It specifies CASSSSGQVHYGYTF.

As DNA, the CDR3 is TGTGCCAGTAGTGTAGTAGGGGGCAGCAATCAGCCCCAGCATTTT. This sequence encodes CASSVVGGSNQPQHF. The chain carries TRBV19 and TRBJ1-5; 7 bases map to TRBD1. From germline, CDR1 is LNHDA and CDR2 SQIVND (reference sequence). This CDR3 has 15 amino acids. Trimming took 5 bases from V and 1 from J; bases not matched to a gene: 5.

V gene TRBV9 combines with J gene TRBJ1-1; D ambiguous. Per germline, CDR1 SGDLS and CDR2 YYNGEE. The CDR3 is made up of 14 amino acids. Trimming stripped 4 bases from V and 6 bases from J, with 16 bases between. The DNA of the CDR3 is TGTGCCAGCAGCCCGTTCCAGGATTCCTCTGAAGCTTTCTTT. It encodes CASSPFQDSSEAFF. The whole variable domain, remainder taken from reference TRBV9 and TRBJ1-1, is DSGVTQTPKHLITATGQRVTLRCSPRSGDLSVYWYQQSLDQGLQFLIQYYNGEERAKGNILERFSAQQFPDLHSELNLSSLELGDSALYFCASSPFQDSSEAFFGQGTRLTVV.

The V gene is TRBV10-2, the J gene TRBJ2-7; 7 bases agree with TRBD2. V was clipped by 0 bases and J by 3 bases; unmatched bases: 5. CDR1 WSHSY and CDR2 SAAADI come from the germline V gene. This CDR3 comprises 15 residues. The CDR3 region has the DNA TGCGCCAGCAGTGAGTCGGGGGACTACTACTACGAGCAGTACTTC. Its protein product is CASSESGDYYYEQYF.

The chain combines TRBV28 with TRBJ1-2; 7 bases line up with TRBD1. Germline V gene lookup returns CDR1 MDHEN and CDR2 SYDVKM. Trimming took 6 bases from V and 3 from J; bases not matched to a gene: 10. The CDR3 totals 15 residues. CDR3 loop: CASSRPDREDYGYTF. CDR3 in DNA: TGTGCCAGCAGCCGCCCCGACAGGGAGGACTATGGCTACACCTTC.

This clone was seen a handful of times. The chain is built from TRBV5-1 and TRBJ2-5; 7 nucleotides line up with TRBD1. CDR3 length: 13 residues. Germline CDR1 SGHRS, CDR2 YFSETQ. J gave up 4 bases and V 4 bases, and 4 bases lay outside the gene matches. Here the CDR3 reads CASSPTGVETQYF. The CDR3 bases are TGCGCCAGCAGCCCTACAGGGGTAGAGACCCAGTACTTC.